Sequencing of this TCR beta chain was carried out in a study of T cells in Graves' hyperthyroidism and ophthalmopathy. The length of the CDR3 is 15 residues. The V gene's germline CDR1 is DFQATT and CDR2 SNEGSKA (reference sequence). Concerning this clonotype: A read error may produce the germline difference seen at one junction end.

RNA transcripts yielded amplified TCR beta CDR3 regions. Initially, a first-round RT-PCR of the TCR CDR3 employed the HTBI primer set. TCRdb reprocessed the multiplex PCR reads via MiXCR and lists one record per CDR3 protein. The sample contains some 50,000 distinct CDR3 sequences, about half of which appear only once. The rearrangement uses TRBV20-1 and TRBJ2-1; 7 bases align to TRBD1. This TCR was recovered from a woman aged 50 to 60 with Graves' ophthalmopathy. Sequences were obtained from blood. Written as DNA, the CDR3 is TGCAGTGCTAGGGACAGGTCGGGCGGTTACACTGAGCAGTTCTTC. It yields the protein CSARDRSGGYTEQFF.